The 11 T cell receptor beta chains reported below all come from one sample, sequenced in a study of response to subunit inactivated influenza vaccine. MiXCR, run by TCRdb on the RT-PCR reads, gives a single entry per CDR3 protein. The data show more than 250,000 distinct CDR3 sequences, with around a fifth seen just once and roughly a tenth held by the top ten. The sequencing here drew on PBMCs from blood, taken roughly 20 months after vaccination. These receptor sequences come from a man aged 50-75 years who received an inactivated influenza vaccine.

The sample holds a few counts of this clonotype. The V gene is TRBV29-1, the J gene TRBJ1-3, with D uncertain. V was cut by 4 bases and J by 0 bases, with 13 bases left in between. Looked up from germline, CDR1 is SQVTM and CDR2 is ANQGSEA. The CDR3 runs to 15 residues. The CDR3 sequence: CSVGDSYFSGNTIYF. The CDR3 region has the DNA TGCAGCGTTGGGGATAGTTACTTCTCTGGAAACACCATATATTTT.

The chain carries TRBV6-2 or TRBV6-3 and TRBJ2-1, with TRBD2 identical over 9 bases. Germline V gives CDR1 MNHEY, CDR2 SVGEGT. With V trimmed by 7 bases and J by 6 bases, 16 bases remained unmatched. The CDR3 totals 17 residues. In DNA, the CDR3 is TGTGCCAGCAACAGGGGTAGCGGGAGTGAAACGCGCAATGAGCAGTTCTTC. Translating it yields CASNRGSGSETRNEQFF.

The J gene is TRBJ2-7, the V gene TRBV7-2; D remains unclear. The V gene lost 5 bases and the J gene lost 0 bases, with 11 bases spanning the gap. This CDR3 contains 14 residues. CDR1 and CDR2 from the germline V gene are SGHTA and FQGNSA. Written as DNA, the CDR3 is TGTGCCAGCAGCCAGACAAGGAGCTCCTACGAGCAGTACTTC. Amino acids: CASSQTRSSYEQYF. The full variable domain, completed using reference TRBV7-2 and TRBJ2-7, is GAGVSQSPSNKVTEKGKDVELRCDPISGHTALYWYRQSLGQGLEFLIYFQGNSAPDKSGLPSDRFSAERTGGSVSTLTIQRTQQEDSAVYLCASSQTRSSYEQYFGPGTRLTVT.

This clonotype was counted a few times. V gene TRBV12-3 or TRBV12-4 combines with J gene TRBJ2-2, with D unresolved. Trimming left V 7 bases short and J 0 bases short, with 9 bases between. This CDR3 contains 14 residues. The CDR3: CASTLAANTGELFF. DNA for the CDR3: TGTGCCAGCACCCTGGCAGCGAACACCGGGGAGCTGTTTTTT.

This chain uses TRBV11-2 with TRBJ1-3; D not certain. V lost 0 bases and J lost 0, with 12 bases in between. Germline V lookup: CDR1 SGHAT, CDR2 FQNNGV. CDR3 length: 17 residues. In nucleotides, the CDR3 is TGTGCCAGCAGCTTAGATCGGATGGGTAACTCTGGAAACACCATATATTTT. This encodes CASSLDRMGNSGNTIYF.

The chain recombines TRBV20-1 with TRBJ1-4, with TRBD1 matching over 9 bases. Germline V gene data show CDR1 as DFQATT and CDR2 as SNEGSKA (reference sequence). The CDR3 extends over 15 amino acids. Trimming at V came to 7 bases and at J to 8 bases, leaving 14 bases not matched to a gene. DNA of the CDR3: TGCAGTGTCACCCTTAGGACAGGGGCCAGCGAAAAACTGTTTTTT. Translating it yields CSVTLRTGASEKLFF.

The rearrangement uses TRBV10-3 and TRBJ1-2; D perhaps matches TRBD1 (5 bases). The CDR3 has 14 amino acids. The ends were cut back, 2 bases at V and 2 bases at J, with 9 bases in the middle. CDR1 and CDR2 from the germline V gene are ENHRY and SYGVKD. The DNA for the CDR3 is TGTGCCATCAGTGAGGAGCAGGGAAACTATGGCTACACCTTC. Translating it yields CAISEEQGNYGYTF.

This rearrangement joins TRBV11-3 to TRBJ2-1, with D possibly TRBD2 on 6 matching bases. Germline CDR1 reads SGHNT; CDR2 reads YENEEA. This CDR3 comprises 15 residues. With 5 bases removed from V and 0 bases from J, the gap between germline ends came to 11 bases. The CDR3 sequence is CASSAGMSSYNEQFF. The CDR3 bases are TGTGCCAGCAGCGCGGGAATGAGCTCCTACAATGAGCAGTTCTTC.

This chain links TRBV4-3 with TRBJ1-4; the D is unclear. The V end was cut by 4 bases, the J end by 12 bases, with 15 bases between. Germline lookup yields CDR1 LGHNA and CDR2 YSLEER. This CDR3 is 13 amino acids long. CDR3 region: CASSRTGREELFF. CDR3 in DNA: TGCGCCAGCAGCCGTACCGGGAGGGAAGAACTGTTTTTT.

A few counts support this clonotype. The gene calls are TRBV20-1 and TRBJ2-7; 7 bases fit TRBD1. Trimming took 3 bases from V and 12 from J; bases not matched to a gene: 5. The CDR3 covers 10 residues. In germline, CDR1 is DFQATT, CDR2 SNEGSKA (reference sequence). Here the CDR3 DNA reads TGCAGTGCTAGCCCGGACAGGCCGTACTTC. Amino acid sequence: CSASPDRPYF.

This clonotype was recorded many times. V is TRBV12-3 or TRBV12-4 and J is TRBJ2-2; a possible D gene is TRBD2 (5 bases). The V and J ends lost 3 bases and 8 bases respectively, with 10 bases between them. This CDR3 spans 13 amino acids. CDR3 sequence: CASSFEGRGELFF. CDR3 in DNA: TGTGCCAGCAGTTTTGAGGGCCGGGGGGAGCTGTTTTTT.